Listed below are T cell receptor beta chains from one sample, sequenced in a study of blood T cell repertoires in COVID-19. The repertoire was sequenced with immunoSEQ multiplex PCR; TCRdb's copy has only in-frame clones and lacks some. The profile covers around 270,000 clones, with around 89% appearing a single time and under 0.95% taken by the ten largest. Specimen: peripheral blood. The receptors here all came from a man aged 30-40 years with acute or convalescent COVID-19. Each CDR3 is given with its conserved first and last residue. D genes are given only for firm matches. Size tells how often a clone was seen (once, few, many) or the class of an expanded clone, and some rows leave it out.

>TRBJ1-4|NA|once|TRBV4-2
TGTGCCAGCAGCCAATTTGGTGCGGCTAATGAAAAACTGTTTTTT
CASSQFGAANEKLFF
>TRBJ2-1|TRBD2|NA|TRBV19
TGTGCCAGTAGTATAGTTCCATTCGGGGGGGCTGGCAATGAGCAGTTCTTC
CASSIVPFGGAGNEQFF
>TRBJ2-1|TRBD2|NA|TRBV11-2
TGTGCCAGCAGCTTAGATGACCGACTAGCGGATATAGATGAGCAGTTCTTC
CASSLDDRLADIDEQFF
>TRBJ2-4|TRBD1|once|TRBV27
TGTGCCAGCAGGTCGACAGGGGACCTACTCTTAACCAAAAACATTCAGTACTTC
CASRSTGDLLLTKNIQYF
>TRBJ1-3|NA|NA|TRBV7-6
TGTGCCAGCAGCTTAGGGGGCCGCTCTGGAAACACCATATATTTT
CASSLGGRSGNTIYF
>TRBJ1-1|TRBD1|NA|TRBV18
TGTGCCAGCTCAGCGGGACAGGGCCTCACTGAAGCTTTCTTT
CASSAGQGLTEAFF
>TRBJ2-1|NA|NA|TRBV11-3
TGTGCCAGCAGCTTACAGGGGAATGAGCAGTTCTTC
CASSLQGNEQFF
>TRBJ1-4|NA|NA|TRBV20-1
TGCAGTGCTAGTCAGAACCACGGGGGTGAAAAACTGTTTTTT
CSASQNHGGEKLFF
>TRBJ1-2|NA|NA|TRBV6-1
TGTGCCAGCAGTGAAGGTGGCGGCTATGGCTACACCTTC
CASSEGGGYGYTF
>TRBJ2-3|TRBD2|NA|TRBV5-1
TGCGCCAGCAGCTCCGGGACTAGCGGTCCAGATACGCAGTATTTT
CASSSGTSGPDTQYF
>TRBJ1-1|NA|NA|TRBV28
TGTGCCACCCAAAGGCAGCGGAACACTGAAGCTTTCTTT
CATQRQRNTEAFF
>TRBJ2-5|NA|NA|TRBV19
TGTGCCAGTGGAAGGGGGTTACGGGAGACCCAGTACTTC
CASGRGLRETQYF
>TRBJ2-7|NA|NA|TRBV30
TGTGCCTGGGGGAGATCCTACGAGCAGTACTTC
CAWGRSYEQYF
>TRBJ2-3|NA|NA|TRBV5-1
TGCGCCAGCAGCTTTCCTCGGAGCACAGATACGCAGTATTTT
CASSFPRSTDTQYF
>TRBJ1-2|NA|NA|TRBV18
TGTGCCAGCTCACCCGGGACAAGGGACCTCTTTGGCTACACCTTC
CASSPGTRDLFGYTF
>TRBJ1-2|NA|few|TRBV12-3/TRBV12-4
TGTGCCAGCAGTTTTAGCTATGGCTACACCTTC
CASSFSYGYTF
>TRBJ1-5|NA|few|TRBV28
TGTGCCAGCAGACGGAGGGGACAGCCCCAGCATTTT
CASRRRGQPQHF
>TRBJ1-3|TRBD1|NA|TRBV10-3
TGTGCCATCAGTGAGTCGACCCAGGGACAGAGGGGAAACACCATATATTTT
CAISESTQGQRGNTIYF
>TRBJ1-1|NA|NA|TRBV19
TGTGCCAGTAGTATCAGGGGAGAAAACACTGAAGCTTTCTTT
CASSIRGENTEAFF
>TRBJ2-7|TRBD2|few|TRBV5-1
TGCGCCAGCAGCCCGATCCTTACTAGCGGGCCTGGCTACGAGCAGTACTTC
CASSPILTSGPGYEQYF
>TRBJ2-7|NA|NA|TRBV13
TGTGCCAGCAGCTTAATTCGGGGGAGCCACGAGCAGTACTTC
CASSLIRGSHEQYF
>TRBJ2-5|TRBD2|NA|TRBV30
TGTGCCTCGATCATGACTAGCGGGGGGGCGGAGACCCAGTACTTC
CASIMTSGGAETQYF
>TRBJ2-5|NA|once|TRBV11-2
TGTGCCAGCAGCTGGGCCTGGGCGCAGGGAGAGACCCAGTACTTC
CASSWAWAQGETQYF
>TRBJ2-1|NA|NA|TRBV19
TGTGCCAGTAGCGATTGGGCAGGGCCCTACAATGAGCAGTTCTTC
CASSDWAGPYNEQFF
>TRBJ2-1|TRBD2|NA|TRBV4-1
TGCGCCAGCAGCCAACCTCCTAGCGGCGACAATGAGCAGTTCTTC
CASSQPPSGDNEQFF
>TRBJ2-7|NA|once|TRBV3-1/TRBV3-2
TGTGCCAGCAGCCATTCGACCGAGGCCTACGAGCAGTACTTC
CASSHSTEAYEQYF
>TRBJ1-5|NA|NA|TRBV28
TGTGCCAGCAGTTTATCAATGTTAGGGGAGCCCCAGCATTTT
CASSLSMLGEPQHF
>TRBJ1-2|TRBD1|NA|TRBV3-1/TRBV3-2
TGTGCCAGCAGCCCTTACAGGACAGGGACTAACTATGGCTACACCTTC
CASSPYRTGTNYGYTF
>TRBJ2-1|NA|NA|TRBV5-4
TGTGCCAGCAGCTCTACAGACAATGAGCAGTTCTTC
CASSSTDNEQFF
>TRBJ1-3|NA|NA|TRBV6-1
TGTGCCAGCAGTGAAGCGCGGGTATCCAGAATGGGTGCTGGAAACACCATATATTTT
CASSEARVSRMGAGNTIYF
>TRBJ1-5|TRBD1|NA|TRBV28
TGTGCCAGCAGTCTTCGAGGGGGCTATCAGCCCCAGCATTTT
CASSLRGGYQPQHF
>TRBJ1-5|NA|NA|TRBV7-9
TGTGCCAGCAGCTTATCGGCGGAGGGTCAGCCCCAGCATTTT
CASSLSAEGQPQHF
>TRBJ2-3|NA|once|TRBV9
TGTGCCAGCAGCGTAGGGGGACGGGGAGGAGGCACAGATACGCAGTATTTT
CASSVGGRGGGTDTQYF
>TRBJ2-7|TRBD1|NA|TRBV19
TGTGCCAGTACCCACCGGGACAGGGCCTACGAGCAGTACTTC
CASTHRDRAYEQYF
>TRBJ1-2|NA|NA|TRBV28
TGTGCCAGCAGTTCCACGGGACACCTTAACTATGGCTACACCTTC
CASSSTGHLNYGYTF
>TRBJ2-4|TRBD1|NA|TRBV19
TGTGCCAGTAGTTCAAACTCGGACAGGCCAAGAAGGATAGCCAAAAACATTCAGTACTTC
CASSSNSDRPRRIAKNIQYF
>TRBJ2-1|NA|NA|TRBV2
TGTGCCAGGGACTCCCGGGGGGCTGACAATGAGCAGTTCTTC
CARDSRGADNEQFF
>TRBJ1-3|TRBD1|NA|TRBV11-2
TGTGCCAGCAGCCCCGGGACAGGGGACGAAAGGGGAAACACCATATATTTT
CASSPGTGDERGNTIYF
>TRBJ2-6|NA|NA|TRBV2
TGTGCCAGCAGTTCGCGGGGCTCTGGGGCCAACGTCCTGACTTTC
CASSSRGSGANVLTF
>TRBJ2-1|TRBD2|NA|TRBV11-3
TGTGCCAGCAGCTCCACTAGCGGGAATGCAAATGAGCAGTTCTTC
CASSSTSGNANEQFF
>TRBJ2-7|NA|NA|TRBV5-5
TGTGCCAGCAGCTGGGCTGCAAGCCTAAGCTCCTACGAGCAGTACTTC
CASSWAASLSSYEQYF
>TRBJ1-5|NA|few|TRBV6-6
TGTGCCAGCAGTTCAGGTAATCAGCCCCAGCATTTT
CASSSGNQPQHF
>TRBJ2-1|TRBD2|NA|TRBV9
TGTGCCAGCAGCGTAGCTAGCGGGAGGACCTACAATGAGCAGTTCTTC
CASSVASGRTYNEQFF
>TRBJ1-1|NA|NA|TRBV9
TGTGCCAGCAGCCCTACTGACGGTTGGGACACGAAGGCTTTCTTT
CASSPTDGWDTKAFF
>TRBJ2-5|NA|NA|TRBV18
TGTGCCAGCTCAATATCCGGGGGTCGCGAGACCCAGTACTTC
CASSISGGRETQYF
>TRBJ2-7|TRBD1|NA|TRBV19
TGTGCCAGTAGTATTTACGCAGGGGGCTCCTACGAGCAGTACTTC
CASSIYAGGSYEQYF
>TRBJ1-2|NA|NA|TRBV5-4
TGTGCCAGCAGCTTGGAGGTAGGGGATGGCTACACCTTC
CASSLEVGDGYTF
>TRBJ1-6|NA|NA|TRBV6-5
TGTGCCAGCAGCACCACAGGGTATAATTCACCCCTCCACTTT
CASSTTGYNSPLHF
>TRBJ2-1|NA|NA|TRBV10-1
TGCGCCAGCAGTGAGCTGAGGGTCAATGAGCGGTTCTTC
CASSELRVNERFF
>TRBJ2-7|TRBD1|NA|TRBV9
TGTGCCAGCAGCGTAGGAGGGGGCCTCACCCAATCCTACGAGCAGTACTTC
CASSVGGGLTQSYEQYF
>TRBJ1-4|NA|NA|TRBV5-5
TGTGCCAGCAGCCCCGGGTTTTCGGGGGTGGATGAAAAACTGTTTTTT
CASSPGFSGVDEKLFF
>TRBJ1-5|NA|NA|TRBV10-3
TGTGCCATCGGACGGGATAGCAATCAGCCCCAGCATTTT
CAIGRDSNQPQHF
>TRBJ1-2|NA|NA|TRBV19
TGTGCCAGTAGTATTTATAACTATGGCTACACCTTC
CASSIYNYGYTF